The entry that follows covers one TCR beta chain sequence. Its antigen is undetermined. The data derive from a study of beta chain features in type 1 diabetes. CDR1 and CDR2 from the germline V gene are MNHNS and SASEGT. The V and J ends lost 10 bases and 0 bases respectively, with 16 bases between them. The CDR3 totals 15 residues. Expressed TCRB transcripts were sequenced because the isolated RNA had all been reverse transcribed beforehand. An average of about 3.57 million reads was obtained for naive, central memory and regulatory T cell samples. Here immunoSEQ multiplex PCR was the method, and the copy in TCRdb shows in-frame clones only, minus some. The table shows 300,000 or so clones, with roughly an eighth occurring only once. The study, taken as a whole, reports: Moderate but significant shortening of TCRB CDR3s was recorded in all four CD4+ subsets from Type 1 diabetes patients. PCR may have favored shorter templates equally in patients and controls.

This chain uses TRBV6-1 with TRBJ2-1; maybe TRBD1 (5 bases). The receptor comes from a man in his thirties or forties with type 1 diabetes. The material sequenced was naive CD4+ T cells from blood. CDR3 protein: CATQPGQSSYNEQFF. The CDR3, as DNA: TGTGCCACCCAACCAGGGCAGAGCTCCTACAATGAGCAGTTCTTC.